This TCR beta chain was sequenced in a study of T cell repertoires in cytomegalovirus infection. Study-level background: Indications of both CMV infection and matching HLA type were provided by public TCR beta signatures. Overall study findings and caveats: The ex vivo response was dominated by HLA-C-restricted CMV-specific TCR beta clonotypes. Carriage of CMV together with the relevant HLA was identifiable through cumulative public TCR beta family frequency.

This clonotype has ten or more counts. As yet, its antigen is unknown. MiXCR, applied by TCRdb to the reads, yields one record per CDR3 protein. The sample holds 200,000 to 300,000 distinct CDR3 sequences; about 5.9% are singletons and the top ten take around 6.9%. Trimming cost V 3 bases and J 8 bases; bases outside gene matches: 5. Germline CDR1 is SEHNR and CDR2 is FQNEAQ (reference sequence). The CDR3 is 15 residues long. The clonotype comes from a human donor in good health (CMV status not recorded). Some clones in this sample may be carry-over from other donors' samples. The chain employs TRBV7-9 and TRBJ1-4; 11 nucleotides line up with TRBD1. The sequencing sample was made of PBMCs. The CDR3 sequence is CASSFGQGAEEKLFF. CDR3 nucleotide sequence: TGTGCCAGCAGCTTTGGACAGGGGGCAGAGGAAAAACTGTTTTTT.